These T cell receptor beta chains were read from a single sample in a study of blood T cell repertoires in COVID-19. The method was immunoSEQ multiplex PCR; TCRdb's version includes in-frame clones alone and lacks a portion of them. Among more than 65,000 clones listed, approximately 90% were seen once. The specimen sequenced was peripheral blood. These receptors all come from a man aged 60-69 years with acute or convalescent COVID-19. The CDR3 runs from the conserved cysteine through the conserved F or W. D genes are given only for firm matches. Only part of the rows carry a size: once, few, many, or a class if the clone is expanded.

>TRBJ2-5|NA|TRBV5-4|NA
CASSPGASQETQYF
TGTGCCAGCAGCCCAGGGGCTAGCCAAGAGACCCAGTACTTC
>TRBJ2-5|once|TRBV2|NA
CATHPNNQGQETQYF
TGTGCCACCCATCCAAATAACCAGGGCCAAGAGACCCAGTACTTC
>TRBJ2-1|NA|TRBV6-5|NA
CASAQGTFFNEQFF
TGTGCCAGCGCACAGGGGACTTTTTTCAATGAGCAGTTCTTC
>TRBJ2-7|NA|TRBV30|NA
CACGYYEQYF
TGTGCCTGCGGGTACTACGAGCAGTACTTC
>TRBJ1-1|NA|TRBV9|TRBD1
CASSVQGTGRAFF
TGTGCCAGCAGCGTCCAAGGGACAGGGCGGGCTTTCTTT
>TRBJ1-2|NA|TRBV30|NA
CAWSVRGGGYTF
TGTGCCTGGAGTGTAAGGGGAGGAGGCTACACCTTC
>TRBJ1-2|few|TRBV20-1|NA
CSASGWGRGNYGYTF
TGCAGTGCTAGTGGGTGGGGGCGAGGTAACTATGGCTACACCTTC
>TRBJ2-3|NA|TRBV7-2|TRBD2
CASSLASGGATDTQYF
TGTGCCAGCAGCTTAGCTAGCGGGGGGGCAACAGATACGCAGTATTTT
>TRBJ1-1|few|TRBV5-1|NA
CASSRDIRDTEAFF
TGCGCCAGCAGTAGGGACATCCGGGACACTGAAGCTTTCTTT
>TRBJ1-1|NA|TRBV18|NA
CASSPAGGILNTEAFF
TGTGCCAGCTCACCTGCGGGGGGGATTCTGAACACTGAAGCTTTCTTT
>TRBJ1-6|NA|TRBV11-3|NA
CASNNTSSYNSPLHF
TGTGCCAGCAATAATACGAGCTCCTATAATTCACCCCTCCACTTT
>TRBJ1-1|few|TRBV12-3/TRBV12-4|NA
CASSLLSETEAFF
TGTGCCAGCAGTCTTCTGAGTGAAACTGAAGCTTTCTTT
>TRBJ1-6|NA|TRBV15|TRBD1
CATSGEDRGSSPLHF
TGTGCCACCAGCGGGGAGGACAGGGGAAGTTCACCCCTCCACTTT
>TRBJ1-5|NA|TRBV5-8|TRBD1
CASSPGQGRQPQHF
TGTGCCAGCAGCCCCGGACAGGGGAGACAGCCCCAGCATTTT
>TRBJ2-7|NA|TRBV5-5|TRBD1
CASSLLGQGSYEQYF
TGTGCCAGCAGCTTGCTGGGACAGGGTTCCTACGAGCAGTACTTC
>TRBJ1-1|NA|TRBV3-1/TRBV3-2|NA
CASRLTDGSNTEAFF
TGTGCCAGCAGGCTCACAGATGGATCTAACACTGAAGCTTTCTTT
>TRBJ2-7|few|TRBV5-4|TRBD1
CASSLGGTDQYEQYF
TGTGCCAGCAGCTTGGGGGGGACAGACCAATACGAGCAGTACTTC
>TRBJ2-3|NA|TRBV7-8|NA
CASSLDGGSTDTQYF
TGTGCCAGCAGCTTAGACGGGGGAAGCACAGATACGCAGTATTTT
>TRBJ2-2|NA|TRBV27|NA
CASSSATSPGELFF
TGTGCCAGCAGTTCTGCTACTAGCCCCGGGGAGCTGTTTTTT
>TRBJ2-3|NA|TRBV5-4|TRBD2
CASSPGLAPPDTQYF
TGTGCCAGCAGCCCGGGACTAGCCCCCCCAGATACGCAGTATTTT
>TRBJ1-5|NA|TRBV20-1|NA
CSASGATRAGSQPQHF
TGCAGTGCGAGTGGGGCGACCCGGGCGGGGAGTCAGCCCCAGCATTTT
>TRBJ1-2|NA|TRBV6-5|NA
CASSTGITNYGYTF
TGTGCCAGCAGCACAGGGATTACTAACTATGGCTACACCTTC
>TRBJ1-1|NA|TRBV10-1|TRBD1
CASSERGQGNTEAFF
TGCGCCAGCAGTGAAAGGGGACAGGGGAACACTGAAGCTTTCTTT
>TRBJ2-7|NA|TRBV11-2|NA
CASSLGAPYEQYF
TGTGCCAGCAGCCTAGGGGCTCCCTACGAGCAGTACTTC
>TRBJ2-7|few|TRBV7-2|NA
CASSPRTEGGQYF
TGTGCCAGCAGCCCGCGGACAGAAGGGGGGCAGTACTTC
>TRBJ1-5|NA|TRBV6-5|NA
CASNSYGGRQPQHF
TGTGCCAGCAATTCGTACGGGGGACGACAGCCCCAGCATTTT
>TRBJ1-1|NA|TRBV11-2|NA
CASSLGQGQAFF
TGTGCCAGCAGCTTAGGTCAGGGGCAAGCTTTCTTT
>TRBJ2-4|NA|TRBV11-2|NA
CASSLGSGRGKNIQYF
TGTGCCAGCAGCTTAGGCTCGGGTAGGGGCAAAAACATTCAGTACTTC
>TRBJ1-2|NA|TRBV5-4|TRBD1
CASEDRGDVGYTF
TGTGCCAGCGAGGACAGGGGGGACGTTGGCTACACCTTC
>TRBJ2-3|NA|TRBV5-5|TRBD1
CASSLDHRGLVADTQYF
TGTGCCAGCAGCCTTGATCACAGGGGGCTTGTTGCAGATACGCAGTATTTT
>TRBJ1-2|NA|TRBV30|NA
CAWSVPSYGYTF
TGTGCCTGGAGTGTACCCAGCTATGGCTACACCTTC
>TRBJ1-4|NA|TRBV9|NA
CASSVADSGKLFF
TGTGCCAGCAGCGTAGCTGACAGTGGAAAACTGTTTTTT
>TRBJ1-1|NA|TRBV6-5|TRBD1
CASSPMGQGTEAFF
TGTGCCAGCAGTCCCATGGGACAGGGCACTGAAGCTTTCTTT
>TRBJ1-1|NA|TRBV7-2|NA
CASSLEYVQMNTEAFF
TGTGCCAGCAGCTTAGAATACGTACAGATGAACACTGAAGCTTTCTTT
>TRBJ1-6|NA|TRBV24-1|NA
CATSLGWATRFPLDNSPLHF
TGTGCCACCAGTCTGGGCTGGGCGACAAGGTTCCCATTGGATAATTCACCCCTCCACTTT
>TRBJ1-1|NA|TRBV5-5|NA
CASSLGWGRTTEAFF
TGTGCCAGCAGCTTGGGGTGGGGGCGAACCACTGAAGCTTTCTTT
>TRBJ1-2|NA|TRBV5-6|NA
CASGLRPADNYGYTF
TGTGCCAGCGGATTGAGGCCAGCCGATAACTATGGCTACACCTTC
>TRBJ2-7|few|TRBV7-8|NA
CASSPPARDEQYF
TGTGCCAGCAGCCCTCCGGCCAGGGACGAGCAGTACTTC
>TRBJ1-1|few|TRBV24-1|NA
CATSDSAVGLYTEAFF
TGTGCCACCAGTGATTCAGCGGTCGGGTTGTACACTGAAGCTTTCTTT
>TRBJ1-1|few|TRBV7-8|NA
CASSPRTRARRTEAFF
TGTGCCAGCAGCCCCCGGACAAGGGCGAGGCGCACTGAAGCTTTCTTT